This T cell receptor (beta chain) was found in a study of liver allograft versus peripheral blood T cells. Study-level background: In transplanted livers, T cell receptor repertoires were compared with those found in the recipients' peripheral blood.

One entry per CDR3 protein, called by TCRdb with MiXCR from the reads. The sample yields around 15,000 distinct CDR3 sequences, around a fifth seen once. The study, taken as a whole, reports: Reported data describe T cell receptor repertoires within liver allografts as differing from those in peripheral blood.

The CDR3 has 15 residues. Trimming shortened V by 2 bases and J by 0 bases, and 8 bases separated the two germline ends. The germline V gene encodes CDR1 SEHNR and CDR2 FQNEAQ (reference sequence). Notes on this clonotype: Its antigen remains unknown.

The sequence derives from a human patient who had a liver transplant. Some T cells may be graft donor cells. V and J are TRBV7-9 and TRBJ2-1; possible D gene TRBD1, 6 bases. CDR3 loop: CASSLRGGSYNEQFF. In nucleotides, the CDR3 is TGTGCCAGCAGCTTAAGAGGGGGCTCCTACAATGAGCAGTTCTTC. Combining the CDR3 with reference TRBV7-9 and TRBJ2-1 gives the whole variable domain DTGVSQNPRHKITKRGQNVTFRCDPISEHNRLYWYRQTLGQGPEFLTYFQNEAQLEKSRLLSDRFSAERPKGSFSTLEIQRTEQGDSAMYLCASSLRGGSYNEQFFGPGTRLTVL.